This entry describes one T cell receptor beta chain. Antigen unknown. Researchers ran the PCR with 60 Vbeta and 13 Jbeta primers. Assay used: immunoSEQ multiplex PCR; TCRdb lists only in-frame clones, some missing. The data contain under 300,000 clones, about 75% of them singletons. The sample originates from a study of cytomegalovirus exposure and HLA in healthy donors. Study-wide findings and caveats: Some public TCRs appeared in many individuals, while most sequences were rare. Apart from CMV serostatus, no immune exposure information was available.

Germline V gives CDR1 MNHEY, CDR2 SMNVEV (reference sequence). Trimming removed 3 bases from V and 7 bases from J; junction bases left unmatched: 15. CDR3 length: 17 amino acids. The sample taken for sequencing was PBMCs. The V gene is TRBV27, the J gene TRBJ2-5, with 9 bases matching TRBD2. The sequence was obtained from a female donor in good health and CMV-seronegative. In nucleotides, the CDR3 is TGTGCCAGCAGTTTCTCAGTAGGAGCGGGAGGTCTTAGGACCCAGTACTTC. Translating it yields CASSFSVGAGGLRTQYF.